The 9 T cell receptor beta chains below all came from one sample that was sequenced in a study of high-grade serous ovarian cancer treatment subgroups. The data were produced by immunoSEQ multiplex PCR, yet TCRdb's version contains in-frame clones alone and is incomplete. In the table there are about 39,000 clones, about 80% of which are singletons. The tumor samples were collected prior to definitive surgery or chemotherapy. Sequenced: tumor tissue. The receptor source for this set is a human donor with high-grade serous ovarian cancer.

The J gene is TRBJ2-1, the V gene TRBV13, with D perhaps TRBD2 (6 bases). The germline CDR1 and CDR2 sequences are PRHDT and FYEKMQ (reference sequence). The CDR3 covers 14 residues. V lost 2 bases, J lost 7 bases, and 12 bases lay in between. CDR3 coding DNA: TGTGCCAGCAGCTTATCGGGAGCTAGGAATGAGCAGTTCTTC. Translation gives CASSLSGARNEQFF.

The chain links TRBV7-2 to TRBJ2-7; D call uncertain. The germline V gene has CDR1 SGHTA and CDR2 FQGNSA. Trimming removed 4 bases at V and 3 bases at J, with 10 bases between. The CDR3 spans 13 residues. CDR3 sequence (DNA): TGTGCCAGCAGCTCCGGGTTTTACTACGAGCAGTACTTC. The encoded protein is CASSSGFYYEQYF. Using reference TRBV7-2 and TRBJ2-7 for the parts outside the CDR3, the full variable domain is GAGVSQSPSNKVTEKGKDVELRCDPISGHTALYWYRQSLGQGLEFLIYFQGNSAPDKSGLPSDRFSAERTGGSVSTLTIQRTQQEDSAVYLCASSSGFYYEQYFGPGTRLTVT.

The chain couples TRBV27 to TRBJ2-3; tentatively, D is TRBD2 (6 bases). CDR1 and CDR2 (germline): MNHEY, SMNVEV (reference sequence). Trimming took 6 bases from V and 7 from J, leaving 26 bases between them. CDR3 length: 17 residues. As DNA, the CDR3 is TGTGCCAGCAGACCCCAGAGGACCAACTGGGAGGTATATACGCAGTATTTT. It encodes CASRPQRTNWEVYTQYF.

The chain has TRBV9 and TRBJ2-1; D might be TRBD2 (6 bases). The CDR3 sequence is 14 residues long. Germline CDR1 reads SGDLS; CDR2 reads YYNGEE. The ends were cut back, 3 bases at V and 2 bases at J, with 9 bases in the middle. The CDR3 coding sequence is TGTGCCAGCAGCGCTTCTAGCGCCTACAATGAGCAGTTCTTC. This sequence encodes CASSASSAYNEQFF.

This rearrangement joins TRBV10-3 to TRBJ2-3, with a tentative D call TRBD1 (5 bases). The V end was cut by 9 bases, the J end by 2 bases, with 9 bases between. The CDR3 runs 12 residues. Per the germline V gene, CDR1 is ENHRY and CDR2 is SYGVKD. The CDR3 is CAIQGYTDTQYF. CDR3 coding DNA: TGTGCCATTCAGGGTTACACAGATACGCAGTATTTT.

J is TRBJ2-3 and V is TRBV5-4; 12 bases line up with TRBD2. The CDR3 sequence is 15 residues long. V was clipped by 5 bases and J by 3 bases; unmatched bases: 4. Germline CDR1 reads SGHNT; CDR2 reads YYREEE (reference sequence). CDR3 coding DNA: TGTGCCAGCAGTCGGACTAGCGGGACGACAGATACGCAGTATTTT. Its protein is CASSRTSGTTDTQYF.

The V gene is TRBV2, the J gene TRBJ2-1; 10 nucleotides agree with TRBD2. The CDR3 runs to 14 residues. The trim removed 7 bases at V and 1 base at J, leaving 1 base unmatched. Per germline, CDR1 SNHLY and CDR2 FYNNEI. The CDR3 DNA sequence: TGTGCCAGCAAGACTAGCGGGTCCTACAATGAGCAGTTCTTC. It codes for CASKTSGSYNEQFF.

The rearrangement joins TRBV11-1 to TRBJ2-5, with D possibly TRBD2 on 6 matching bases. CDR3 length: 13 amino acids. The germline V gene encodes CDR1 SGHAT and CDR2 FQDESV (reference sequence). Trimming removed 5 bases from V and 5 bases from J, with 12 bases in between. The chain's CDR3 is CASSRDRGETQYF. CDR3 nucleotide sequence: TGTGCCAGCAGCCGAGACCGGGGGGAGACCCAGTACTTC.

The chain recombines TRBV11-3 with TRBJ2-1; a possible D gene is TRBD1 (6 bases). V lost 2 bases and J lost 5, with 10 bases in between. CDR1 SGHNT and CDR2 YENEEA come from the germline V gene. The CDR3 length is 14 residues. CDR3 nucleotides: TGTGCCAGCAGCTTACAGGGGTGGAACAATGAGCAGTTCTTC. It specifies CASSLQGWNNEQFF.